The 27 T cell receptor beta chains listed next were all sequenced from one sample in a study of shared clonotypes between healthy human individuals. Repertoires were generated with immunoSEQ multiplex PCR, while TCRdb's copy carries only in-frame clones and drops some. In the table there are around 980,000 clones, approximately 80% of which are singletons. Sequencing was done on a sample of memory CD4+ T cells from PBMCs. Subset here: CD45RA-negative fraction. These receptors came from a young man in good health. Some clones in this sample may be carry-over from other donors' samples.

The chain combines TRBV7-6 with TRBJ2-1; tentative D call: TRBD2 (5 bases). From germline, CDR1 is SGHVS and CDR2 FNYEAQ. This CDR3 region has 14 residues. Trimming shortened V by 5 bases and J by 6 bases, and 14 bases separated the two germline ends. CDR3 DNA: TGTGCCAGCAGCCCTAAGTCCCGGGGCAATGAGCAGTTCTTC. The encoded protein is CASSPKSRGNEQFF.

This clone was observed many times. This chain connects TRBV9 to TRBJ1-2, with D uncertain. The V gene's germline CDR1 is SGDLS and CDR2 YYNGEE. The CDR3 sequence is 12 residues long. The ends were cut back, 4 bases at V and 7 bases at J, with 11 bases in the middle. The CDR3 reads CASSTGVSGYTF. CDR3 coding DNA: TGTGCCAGCAGCACGGGCGTTAGTGGCTACACCTTC. The full variable domain, rest sourced from reference TRBV9 and TRBJ1-2, is DSGVTQTPKHLITATGQRVTLRCSPRSGDLSVYWYQQSLDQGLQFLIQYYNGEERAKGNILERFSAQQFPDLHSELNLSSLELGDSALYFCASSTGVSGYTFGSGTRLTVV.

This rearrangement joins TRBV7-2 to TRBJ2-7; 8 bases map to TRBD1. J gave up 0 bases and V 5 bases, and 6 bases lay outside the gene matches. The CDR3 is 15 amino acids. Germline V gives CDR1 SGHTA, CDR2 FQGNSA. DNA of the CDR3: TGTGCCAGCAGCCCAGACAGGGGTCACTCCTACGAGCAGTACTTC. This sequence encodes CASSPDRGHSYEQYF.

This clone was detected a few times. V and J are TRBV19 and TRBJ1-1; no firm D call. The CDR3 extends over 15 amino acids. Germline V gives CDR1 LNHDA, CDR2 SQIVND (reference sequence). The V gene lost 5 bases and the J gene lost 2 bases, with 15 bases spanning the gap. CDR3 nucleotides: TGTGCCAGTAGTTTAAGACCAGGAGCCAACACTGAAGCTTTCTTT. This encodes CASSLRPGANTEAFF.

J is TRBJ1-1 and V is TRBV9; the match to TRBD1 covers 9 bases. The junction had 13 bases not matched to a gene; V was cut back by 3 bases and J by 1 base. The CDR3 totals 18 residues. Germline V gene lookup returns CDR1 SGDLS and CDR2 YYNGEE. For the CDR3, the DNA is TGTGCCAGCAGCGGGTCCCGGGACAGGGTTCGTAAGAACACTGAAGCTTTCTTT. This translates into CASSGSRDRVRKNTEAFF.

The chain links TRBV7-3 to TRBJ2-3, with D possibly matching TRBD2 (9 bases). Per germline, CDR1 SGHTA and CDR2 FQGTGA. V lost 2 bases to trimming and J lost 3 bases, with 21 bases between them. The CDR3 runs to 18 residues. The CDR3 spells CASSLFAGGTGVTDTQYF. The DNA of the CDR3 is TGTGCCAGCAGCTTATTTGCGGGGGGGACAGGCGTTACAGATACGCAGTATTTT.

V is TRBV23-1 and J is TRBJ1-5, with D perhaps matching TRBD1 (5 bases). TRBV23-1 is an open reading frame, and its role is uncertain. V lost 2 bases and J 2 bases, leaving 13 bases between the germline ends. The CDR3 loop spans 16 amino acids. The CDR3 DNA follows: TGCGCCAGCAGTCAACCTAACCGGGGGGGCAATCAGCCCCAGCATTTT. It is translated as CASSQPNRGGNQPQHF.

The V call is TRBV7-2, the J call TRBJ1-1; no definite D call. Germline V gives CDR1 SGHTA, CDR2 FQGNSA. The CDR3 runs to 14 residues. Between the trimmed V and J ends, which lost 3 bases and 0 bases, there was a span of 8 bases. The CDR3: CASSFLGMNTEAFF. As DNA, the CDR3 is TGTGCCAGCAGCTTTTTAGGGATGAACACTGAAGCTTTCTTT.

J is TRBJ1-5 and V is TRBV7-8; maybe TRBD1 (5 bases). CDR1 is SGHVS and CDR2 is FQNEAQ in the germline V gene. V was clipped by 0 bases and J by 5 bases, with 8 bases between them. This CDR3 contains 14 residues. CDR3 protein: CASSLAVRDQPQHF. In DNA, the CDR3 is TGTGCCAGCAGCTTAGCCGTCAGGGATCAGCCCCAGCATTTT. The full variable domain, rest sourced from reference TRBV7-8 and TRBJ1-5, is GAGVSQSPRYKVAKRGQDVALRCDPISGHVSLFWYQQALGQGPEFLTYFQNEAQLDKSGLPSDRFFAERPEGSVSTLKIQRTQQEDSAVYLCASSLAVRDQPQHFGDGTRLSIL.

Turning to this clone: Other nucleotide sequences in the sample specify the same CDR3. The chain has TRBV7-2 and TRBJ2-5, with D perhaps TRBD1 (6 bases). Trimming left V 3 bases short and J 5 bases short, with 22 bases between. Germline V CDR1 and CDR2: SGHTA, FQGNSA. This CDR3 has 17 amino acids. CDR3 loop: CASSLDPGAPSRETQYF. The DNA for the CDR3 is TGTGCCAGCAGCTTGGACCCAGGGGCTCCATCTCGGGAGACCCAGTACTTC.

This chain uses TRBV29-1 with TRBJ2-1, with 11 bases fitting TRBD2. Trimming took 6 bases from V and 0 from J; bases not matched to a gene: 7. Germline V lookup: CDR1 SQVTM, CDR2 ANQGSEA. This CDR3 comprises 16 residues. In DNA form, the CDR3 reads TGCAGCGTCGAGTCGACTAGCGGGGTCTCCTACAATGAGCAGTTCTTC. It is translated as CSVESTSGVSYNEQFF.

The chain links TRBV29-1 to TRBJ2-3; D ambiguous. Trimming left V 4 bases short and J 0 bases short, with 8 bases between. The CDR3 contains 13 residues. Germline loops: CDR1 SQVTM, CDR2 ANQGSEA. CDR3 in DNA: TGCAGCGTTGCGTCCGGGAGCACAGATACGCAGTATTTT. Translating gives CSVASGSTDTQYF.

V and J are TRBV28 and TRBJ2-1, with 14 positions matching TRBD2. The germline V gene has CDR1 MDHEN and CDR2 SYDVKM. V shed 5 bases, J shed 0 bases, and the junction held 9 bases outside the gene matches. There are 19 residues in the CDR3. CDR3 nucleotides: TGTGCCAGCAGTGACTACGGGACTAGCGGGAGCAGCTCCTACAATGAGCAGTTCTTC. Protein: CASSDYGTSGSSSYNEQFF.

This clone has just a few counts. The genes are TRBV25-1 and TRBJ2-1, with 9 bases identical to TRBD2. V trimming: 7 bases; J trimming: 7 bases; junction bases outside the gene matches: 8. The CDR3 consists of 14 residues. Per the germline V gene, CDR1 is MGHDK and CDR2 is SYGVNS. The CDR3 bases are TGTGCCAGCACCGGAGGGACTAGCAATAATGAGCAGTTCTTC. Its translation is CASTGGTSNNEQFF.

This clone was seen a single time. The chain has TRBV7-8 and TRBJ2-1; 12 bases are shared with TRBD2. J was trimmed by 9 bases and V by 5 bases; bases with no gene match: 8. The CDR3 has 15 amino acids. Looked up from germline, CDR1 is SGHVS and CDR2 is FQNEAQ. Written as DNA, the CDR3 is TGTGCCAGCAGCCGCCGACTAGCGGGAGTGGGTGAGCAGTTCTTC. Its protein is CASSRRLAGVGEQFF.

This clone was seen just once. Distinct nucleotide sequences in the sample also encode this CDR3. The V call is TRBV5-1, the J call TRBJ1-4; TRBD1 agrees at 8 bases. Germline CDR1 and CDR2: SGHRS and YFSETQ. The CDR3 is made up of 14 amino acids. Trimming at V came to 2 bases and at J to 8 bases, leaving 5 bases not matched to a gene. CDR3 bases: TGCGCCAGCAGCTTCCAGGGGGCAAGAGAAAAACTGTTTTTT. Amino acids: CASSFQGAREKLFF. Full variable domain (outside the CDR3, taken from reference TRBV5-1 and TRBJ1-4): KAGVTQTPRYLIKTRGQQVTLSCSPISGHRSVSWYQQTPGQGLQFLFEYFSETQRNKGNFPGRFSGRQFSNSRSEMNVSTLELGDSALYLCASSFQGAREKLFFGSGTQLSVL.

This clone was seen only a few times. This likely reflects a read error, since a far larger clone is one base away. The V call is TRBV28, the J call TRBJ1-1; unclear D gene. The V gene's germline CDR1 is MDHEN and CDR2 SYDVKM. The CDR3 has 13 residues. CDR3 protein: CASSPGGIPEALF. CDR3 bases: TGTGCCAGCAGCCCCGGAGGAATTCCTGAAGCTCTCTTT.

V gene TRBV9 combines with J gene TRBJ2-1; D gene uncertain. Germline CDR1 SGDLS, CDR2 YYNGEE. The CDR3 spans 16 residues. V shed 0 bases and J shed 3 bases, with 13 bases lying between them. CDR3: CASSVGSLGFYNEQFF. The CDR3, as DNA: TGTGCCAGCAGCGTAGGGTCGCTGGGGTTCTACAATGAGCAGTTCTTC.

The V and J genes are TRBV28 and TRBJ2-6, with D possibly being TRBD1 (5 bases). Germline V CDR1 and CDR2: MDHEN, SYDVKM. V lost 6 bases and J lost 1, with 16 bases in between. The CDR3 sequence is 17 residues long. The CDR3: CASSRFRGNSGANVLTF. CDR3 DNA sequence: TGTGCCAGCAGCCGTTTTAGGGGAAATTCTGGGGCCAACGTCCTGACTTTC.

V is TRBV21-1 and J is TRBJ2-1. TRBV21-1 is reported as a pseudogene. There are 20 residues in the CDR3. The CDR3 reads CASSRSRRLRVLCSYNEQFF. The CDR3 region has the DNA TGTGCCAGCAGCCGAAGTCGGCGCCTTAGGGTACTATGCTCCTACAATGAGCAGTTCTTC.

V gene TRBV7-9 combines with J gene TRBJ1-2, with D unclear. Deletions cut 0 bases from V and 7 bases from J, with 6 bases between. Looked up from germline, CDR1 is SEHNR and CDR2 is FQNEAQ (reference sequence). This CDR3 has 12 residues. The chain's CDR3 is CASSLAEVGYTF. The CDR3 DNA follows: TGTGCCAGCAGCTTAGCGGAGGTTGGCTACACCTTC.

The chain links TRBV18 to TRBJ1-1; 7 bases align to TRBD1. Germline values: CDR1 KGHSH, CDR2 LQKENI. The CDR3 is 16 residues long. Losses at the gene ends were 5 bases for V and 2 bases for J; bases not matched to a gene: 11. CDR3 sequence (DNA): TGTGCCAGCTCAGAGCTCTACGGGACAGTAAACACTGAAGCTTTCTTT. Translated: CASSELYGTVNTEAFF.

The chain couples TRBV5-4 to TRBJ2-5; 7 bases match TRBD1. Germline CDR1 and CDR2: SGHNT and YYREEE (reference sequence). V was pared by 4 bases and J by 5 bases, with 14 bases of the junction left unmatched. The CDR3 totals 16 residues. The CDR3 coding sequence is TGTGCCAGCAGCATCGGCCCACAGGGGCAGCGGGAGACCCAGTACTTC. Its protein is CASSIGPQGQRETQYF.

Only a few counts were recorded for this clone. This chain uses TRBV4-1 with TRBJ2-5; maybe TRBD1 (6 bases). This CDR3 has 16 amino acids. Between the trimmed V and J ends, which lost 3 bases and 4 bases, there was a span of 18 bases. From germline, CDR1 is MGHRA and CDR2 YSYEKL. The CDR3 here is CASSHSPGEKGETQYF. The CDR3 bases are TGCGCCAGCAGCCACTCTCCAGGGGAGAAGGGAGAGACCCAGTACTTC.

J is TRBJ1-3 and V is TRBV30, with unresolved D. CDR1 and CDR2 from the germline V gene are GTSNPN and SVGIG (reference sequence). There are 16 residues in the CDR3. V lost 2 bases, J lost 0 bases, and 14 bases lay in between. In DNA form, the CDR3 reads TGTGCCTGGAGTACGCAGTATCCGTCCTCTGGAAACACCATATATTTT. It yields the protein CAWSTQYPSSGNTIYF.

CDR3 sequence (DNA): TGTGCCAGCAGCTTATTAGGGGTCCGGACCCTCCACTTT. This codes for CASSLLGVRTLHF. This chain connects TRBV11-2 to TRBJ1-6; maybe TRBD1 (5 bases). The V gene lost 2 bases and the J gene lost 14 bases, with 13 bases spanning the gap. The CDR3 contains 13 residues. Per germline, CDR1 SGHAT and CDR2 FQNNGV. The full variable domain, rest sourced from reference TRBV11-2 and TRBJ1-6, is EAGVAQSPRYKIIEKRQSVAFWCNPISGHATLYWYQQILGQGPKLLIQFQNNGVVDDSQLPKDRFSAERLKGVDSTLKIQPAKLEDSAVYLCASSLLGVRTLHFGNGTRLTVT.

The chain is built from TRBV7-7 and TRBJ2-7, with TRBD1 matching 7 bases. This CDR3 is built from 14 residues. From germline, CDR1 is SSHAT and CDR2 FNYEAQ (reference sequence). After removal of 5 bases from V and 6 bases from J, the junction contained 10 bases not matched to a gene. CDR3 residues: CASSPDRAYGEQYF. The CDR3 DNA sequence: TGTGCCAGCAGCCCCGACAGGGCCTACGGCGAGCAGTACTTC.